The subject of this entry is one T cell receptor (beta chain). This sample stems from a study of CD8+CD57+ T cells in acquired aplastic anemia. Background on the study: Yields of DNA that came from sorted CD4+ and CD8+ cells averaged about 3.3 ug.

The germline V gene encodes CDR1 SGHDT and CDR2 YYEEEE. The CDR3 has 17 residues. With 0 bases clipped from V and 3 bases from J, the junction kept 11 bases outside the gene matches. Researchers used genomic DNA as the template to profile TCR beta VDJ and CDR3. One entry per CDR3 protein results from TCRdb running MiXCR on the reads. Among 190,000 or so distinct CDR3 sequences listed, over 60% were seen once. The sequenced material came from sorted CD4+, CD8+, or CD8+CD57+ T cells (not recorded which) from PBMCs. The receptor was derived from a human donor in good health. This sequence joins TRBV5-6 and TRBJ2-7, with 8 bases aligning to TRBD2. This chain's CDR3 is CASSLGGGTTLGYEQYF. The CDR3 bases are TGTGCCAGCAGCTTGGGCGGGGGGACCACCCTGGGCTACGAGCAGTACTTC.